The T cell receptor (beta chain) described here comes from a study of shared clonotypes between healthy human individuals. CD8 cells regarded as naive lacked CD45RO, were positively chosen for CCR7, and omitted terminally differentiated effector memory CD45RA+ cells. The CDR3 consists of 14 residues. The V gene lost 4 bases and the J gene lost 0 bases, with 10 bases spanning the gap. Germline V gives CDR1 SGDLS, CDR2 YYNGEE. Sequencing was performed with immunoSEQ multiplex PCR; in TCRdb, only in-frame clones are kept and a portion is missing. Of about 2 million clones listed, about 94% are singletons.

The source of this sequence is a man younger than 35 in good health. The rearrangement uses TRBV9 and TRBJ1-1; no reliable D call. Sequenced sample: naive CD8+ T cells sorted from blood. Here the CDR3 DNA reads TGTGCCAGCAGCCCACGATCCATGAACACTGAAGCTTTCTTT. Translation gives CASSPRSMNTEAFF.